Following are 23 T cell receptor beta chains from one sample sequenced in a study of T-cell memory formation after mild COVID-19. MiXCR, run by TCRdb on the 5' RACE reads, gives a single entry per CDR3 protein. The table shows roughly 250,000 distinct CDR3 sequences, with about 16% occurring only once. Sequenced sample: PBMCs or a T cell subset sorted from them (not recorded which). These receptors all come from a man aged 18 to 29 who had mild COVID-19 (a few samples of this study predate the infection). Cell type and time point are not known.

This clonotype was counted between two and nine times. The chain combines TRBV20-1 with TRBJ2-3; 8 bases are a match to TRBD2. V lost 6 bases to trimming and J lost 0 bases; unmatched junction nucleotides: 2. Germline V gene data show CDR1 as DFQATT and CDR2 as SNEGSKA (reference sequence). The CDR3 consists of 13 residues. CDR3 bases: TGCAGTGCAATAGCGGGGAGCACAGATACGCAGTATTTT. Translating gives CSAIAGSTDTQYF.

This clonotype was observed a few times. This chain connects TRBV20-1 to TRBJ2-7; perhaps TRBD1 as D (5 bases). Germline-derived CDR1 and CDR2 are DFQATT and SNEGSKA (reference sequence). Trimming stripped 0 bases from V and 4 bases from J, with 13 bases between. This CDR3 has 14 amino acids. In DNA form, the CDR3 reads TGCAGTGCTAGAGACGACAGTAACACTTACGAGCAGTACGTC. Its translation: CSARDDSNTYEQYV.

The chain employs TRBV20-1 and TRBJ2-1; D may be TRBD1 or TRBD2 (7 bases each). V was cut by 6 bases and J by 5 bases, with 17 bases left in between. The CDR3 loop spans 14 amino acids. Germline V gene lookup returns CDR1 DFQATT and CDR2 SNEGSKA (reference sequence). In DNA, the CDR3 is TGCAGTGCCGCAGGGGGGGGGCGCCACAATGAGCAGTTCTTC. Translation: CSAAGGGRHNEQFF.

The rearrangement links TRBV2 to TRBJ2-1; 10 bases agree with TRBD2. The CDR3 length is 16 residues. Per the germline V gene, CDR1 is SNHLY and CDR2 is FYNNEI. V was pared by 4 bases and J by 4 bases, with 7 bases of the junction left unmatched. The DNA of the CDR3 is TGTGCCAGCAGTGCGATAGGACTAGCGGCTTACAATGAGCAGTTCTTC. It codes for CASSAIGLAAYNEQFF.

This clonotype turned up a few times. The chain joins TRBV5-6 to TRBJ2-3; 11 nucleotides match TRBD1. This CDR3 has 16 amino acids. After removal of 3 bases from V and 3 bases from J, the junction contained 6 bases not matched to a gene. Germline V lookup: CDR1 SGHDT, CDR2 YYEEEE. The CDR3 DNA reads as TGTGCCAGCAGCTGGCGGACAGGGGGCTTAACAGATACGCAGTATTTT. Translation gives CASSWRTGGLTDTQYF.

This clonotype appeared a few times. The chain couples TRBV14 to TRBJ2-6; no definite D call. CDR1 is SGHDN, CDR2 FVKESK, per germline. The CDR3 loop spans 13 amino acids. V was shortened by 3 bases and J by 1 base, with 1 base between the two germline ends. In DNA, the CDR3 is TGTGCCAGCAGCCATTCTGGGGCCAACGTCCTGACTTTC. Amino acid sequence: CASSHSGANVLTF.

This chain uses TRBV18 with TRBJ1-1; D uncertain. V was clipped by 7 bases and J by 5 bases, with 11 bases between them. Germline CDR1 reads KGHSH; CDR2 reads LQKENI. This CDR3 is 12 amino acids long. CDR3 loop: CASYQTRTEAFF. CDR3 DNA: TGTGCCAGCTATCAGACCAGAACTGAAGCTTTCTTT.

This clonotype was seen more than once but under ten times. The chain uses TRBV11-1 and TRBJ1-1; D uncertain. Trimming shortened V by 1 base and J by 1 base, and 7 bases separated the two germline ends. The V gene's germline CDR1 is SGHAT and CDR2 FQDESV (reference sequence). There are 14 residues in the CDR3. Written as DNA, the CDR3 is TGTGCCAGCAGCTTAGATTACTGGAACACTGAAGCTTTCTTT. Encoded protein: CASSLDYWNTEAFF.

This clonotype was detected many times. CDR3 nucleotides: TGTGCCAGCAGTCCACAGGGATGGCAGCCCCAGCATTTT. Protein product: CASSPQGWQPQHF. The chain links TRBV28 to TRBJ1-5, with D perhaps matching TRBD1 (6 bases). The germline V and J ends were trimmed by 5 bases and 7 bases, with 12 bases remaining between them. The CDR3 sequence is 13 residues long. The germline CDR1 and CDR2 sequences are MDHEN and SYDVKM. The full variable domain, completed using reference TRBV28 and TRBJ1-5, is DVKVTQSSRYLVKRTGEKVFLECVQDMDHENMFWYRQDPGLGLRLIYFSYDVKMKEKGDIPEGYSVSREKKERFSLILESASTNQTSMYLCASSPQGWQPQHFGDGTRLSIL.

This clonotype came up many times. The gene calls are TRBV20-1 and TRBJ2-7; possibly TRBD1 or TRBD2 for D (5 bases each). The CDR3 is 13 residues long. Trimming cost V 5 bases and J 9 bases, with 20 bases left between them. CDR1 is DFQATT, CDR2 SNEGSKA, per germline (reference sequence). CDR3 sequence: CSAQKPGRQGQYF. Here the CDR3 DNA reads TGCAGTGCTCAGAAACCGGGACGGCAAGGGCAGTACTTC.

This clonotype was recorded at least ten times. The chain couples TRBV12-3 or TRBV12-4 to TRBJ2-5, with TRBD2 identical over 10 bases. J gave up 5 bases and V 6 bases, and 6 bases lay outside the gene matches. CDR3 length: 14 amino acids. The CDR3 DNA sequence: TGTGCCAGCAGCCCAAGCGGGGGGGGGGAGACCCAGTACTTC. Its translation: CASSPSGGGETQYF.

This rearrangement joins TRBV28 to TRBJ2-5, with D perhaps TRBD1 or TRBD2 (6 bases each). Germline lookup yields CDR1 MDHEN and CDR2 SYDVKM. The CDR3 covers 15 residues. The V and J ends lost 6 bases and 2 bases respectively, with 16 bases between them. This chain's CDR3 is CASRPPGAGQETQYF. Here the CDR3 DNA reads TGTGCCAGCAGACCGCCGGGGGCAGGTCAAGAGACCCAGTACTTC.

The V and J genes are TRBV6-5 and TRBJ1-1, with D possibly being TRBD1 (5 bases). The CDR3 is made up of 14 amino acids. The ends were cut back, 6 bases at V and 6 bases at J, with 17 bases in the middle. Germline CDR1 is MNHEY and CDR2 is SVGAGI. CDR3 sequence (DNA): TGTGCCAGCAGCACCGGCCGGACGGGGCCTGAAGCTTTCTTT. Translated: CASSTGRTGPEAFF.

Comments on this clonotype: Compared with germline, one end of the junction differs, possibly owing to a read error. This chain connects TRBV4-3 to TRBJ1-2; TRBD1 matches 8 bases. Per the germline V gene, CDR1 is LGHNA and CDR2 is YSLEER. This CDR3 is built from 13 residues. The CDR3 reads CASSQGTGYGYTF. The CDR3 bases are TGCGCCAGCAGTCAAGGGACAGGATATGGCTACACCTTC.

In its sample, this clonotype was seen once. The junction departs from the called germline gene at one end, perhaps through a read error. The V and J genes are TRBV20-1 and TRBJ1-2; no clear D gene. The germline gives CDR1 DFQATT, CDR2 SNEGSKA (reference sequence). The CDR3 is made up of 15 amino acids. CDR3 coding DNA: TGCAGTGCTAGGGCAATCTCGGCGGGAAACTATGGCTACACATTC. The encoded protein is CSARAISAGNYGYTF.

The CDR3 reads CASSLVGTDEQFF. The CDR3 region has the DNA TGTGCCAGCAGTTTAGTCGGGACAGATGAGCAGTTCTTC. J is TRBJ2-1 and V is TRBV12-3 or TRBV12-4; TRBD1 agrees at 7 bases. CDR3 length: 13 amino acids. V lost 1 base, J lost 8 bases, and 2 bases stayed unmatched.

This chain connects TRBV19 to TRBJ1-5; the D is unclear. This CDR3 is built from 13 residues. Germline-derived CDR1 and CDR2 are LNHDA and SQIVND (reference sequence). V was pared by 4 bases and J by 7 bases, with 11 bases between. The CDR3 nucleotides read TGTGCCAGTAGTAGACTGATCGGCCAGCCCCAGCATTTT. Protein sequence: CASSRLIGQPQHF.

V gene TRBV12-3 or TRBV12-4 combines with J gene TRBJ2-1, with 7 bases identical to TRBD2. This CDR3 is 17 amino acids long. Trimming at V came to 2 bases and at J to 2 bases, leaving 9 bases not matched to a gene. CDR3 bases: TGTGCCAGCAGTTTAAGAGAGGGAGCGGGGCCCTACAATGAGCAGTTCTTC. Encoded protein: CASSLREGAGPYNEQFF.

This clonotype appeared a few times. The gene calls are TRBV6-5 and TRBJ2-7; 9 bases map to TRBD1. Germline CDR1 is MNHEY and CDR2 is SVGAGI. CDR3 length: 15 amino acids. After removal of 6 bases from V and 5 bases from J, the junction contained 11 bases not matched to a gene. The CDR3 here is CASSPGTGPFNEQYV. The CDR3 DNA reads TGTGCCAGCAGCCCCGGGACAGGGCCCTTTAACGAGCAGTACGTC.

The chain employs TRBV9 and TRBJ2-5; 9 bases match TRBD2. Germline V gene sequence: CDR1 SGDLS, CDR2 YYNGEE. V lost 2 bases to trimming and J lost 4 bases; unmatched junction nucleotides: 6. The CDR3 sequence is 15 residues long. CDR3 nucleotide sequence: TGTGCCAGCAGCGTCCCAGCGGGGGGAGGAGAGACCCAGTACTTC. This encodes CASSVPAGGGETQYF.

This clonotype was detected many times. The chain has TRBV11-2 and TRBJ1-1; D gene ambiguous. Looked up from germline, CDR1 is SGHAT and CDR2 is FQNNGV. The CDR3 totals 13 residues. V was pared by 2 bases and J by 2 bases, with 6 bases between. The CDR3, as DNA: TGTGCCAGCAGCTTATCCACCAACACTGAAGCTTTCTTT. The encoded protein is CASSLSTNTEAFF.

This clonotype was seen many times. The CDR3 reads CASSLRSRDRGLTDTQYF. Here the CDR3 DNA reads TGTGCCAGCAGCTTAAGGTCCAGGGACAGGGGGCTCACAGATACGCAGTATTTT. V and J are TRBV7-8 and TRBJ2-3, with TRBD1 identical over 12 bases. Germline CDR1 SGHVS, CDR2 FQNEAQ. The CDR3 is 18 amino acids. V trimming: 2 bases; J trimming: 2 bases; junction bases outside the gene matches: 8.

This clonotype appeared many times. The rearrangement joins TRBV5-5 to TRBJ2-3; D possibly uses TRBD1 or TRBD2 (5 bases each). The germline CDR1 and CDR2 sequences are SGHKS and YYEKEE (reference sequence). This CDR3 contains 16 residues. Trimming cost V 4 bases and J 4 bases, with 19 bases left between them. The CDR3 sequence is CASSNNAGTNADTQYF. CDR3 DNA sequence: TGTGCCAGCAGCAATAATGCAGGGACGAATGCAGATACGCAGTATTTT.